A single sample gave rise to the 25 T cell receptor beta chains below, sequenced in a study of T cell responses to AZD1222 COVID-19 vaccine. Profiling relied on immunoSEQ multiplex PCR, and the TCRdb table lists in-frame clones only, not all of them. Of about 140,000 clones listed, 90% are singletons. The material sequenced was peripheral blood, taken 28 days after the second AZD1222 dose. The receptors were sampled from an adult who received the AZD1222 COVID-19 vaccine.

CDR3 sequence reads: CASSHGRPGYTF. CDR3 sequence (DNA): TGTGCCAGCAGCCATGGACGCCCCGGCTACACCTTC. V is TRBV3-1 (or the pseudogene TRBV3-2) and J is TRBJ1-2; D unresolved. CDR1 LGHDT and CDR2 YNNKEL come from the germline V gene (reference sequence). The V gene lost 3 bases and the J gene lost 8 bases, with 10 bases spanning the gap. This CDR3 has 12 residues.

This chain joins TRBV24-1 and TRBJ2-3, with D possibly being TRBD1 (5 bases). CDR1 and CDR2 from the germline V gene are KGHDR and SFDVKD. This CDR3 spans 16 amino acids. V was pared by 4 bases and J by 2 bases, with 15 bases between. In DNA, the CDR3 is TGTGCCACCAGTGAACGATCCAGGGCGAACACAGATACGCAGTATTTT. Translated: CATSERSRANTDTQYF.

The DNA for the CDR3 is TGCGCCAGCAGCTTGGAAGGGTTCTATAATTCACCCCTCCACTTT. As protein: CASSLEGFYNSPLHF. The chain links TRBV5-1 to TRBJ1-6; D remains ambiguous. The germline gives CDR1 SGHRS, CDR2 YFSETQ. This CDR3 contains 15 residues. V lost 0 bases, J lost 3 bases, and 7 bases lay in between.

V is TRBV19 and J is TRBJ1-1; 8 nucleotides line up with TRBD1. The CDR3 has 15 residues. V lost 6 bases and J lost 4; bases outside the gene matches: 10. The V gene's germline CDR1 is LNHDA and CDR2 SQIVND (reference sequence). CDR3 protein: CASSSSGGLGTEAFF. The CDR3 DNA reads TGTGCCAGTAGCTCATCAGGGGGCTTGGGCACTGAAGCTTTCTTT.

V gene TRBV3-1 (or the pseudogene TRBV3-2) combines with J gene TRBJ1-1; tentatively, D is TRBD1 (6 bases). CDR3 length: 14 amino acids. Between the trimmed V and J ends, which lost 4 bases and 4 bases, there was a span of 13 bases. The germline V gene has CDR1 LGHDT and CDR2 YNNKEL (reference sequence). CDR3 DNA sequence: TGTGCCAGCAGCCCGGGGGGAGGGGGCACTGAAGCTTTCTTT. Translated: CASSPGGGGTEAFF.

The rearrangement links TRBV6-1 to TRBJ1-4; the D is unclear. The germline gives CDR1 MNHNS, CDR2 SASEGT. This CDR3 region has 17 residues. Deletions cut 2 bases from V and 0 bases from J, with 13 bases between. The CDR3 DNA is TGTGCCAGCAGTGAACCTGGTCGTAAGGCAACTAATGAAAAACTGTTTTTT. This sequence encodes CASSEPGRKATNEKLFF.

This rearrangement joins TRBV18 to TRBJ2-4, with 7 bases that match TRBD2. Trimming at V came to 5 bases and at J to 1 base, leaving 14 bases not matched to a gene. Germline loops: CDR1 KGHSH, CDR2 LQKENI. CDR3 length equals 18 residues. The chain's CDR3 is CASSELAPNTAAKNIQYF. CDR3 nucleotide sequence: TGTGCCAGCTCAGAACTAGCGCCAAACACCGCGGCCAAAAACATTCAGTACTTC.

This chain uses TRBV5-1 with TRBJ2-1; tentatively, D is TRBD1 or TRBD2 (5 bases each). V was trimmed by 0 bases and J by 0 bases, leaving 7 bases between them. Germline V gives CDR1 SGHRS, CDR2 YFSETQ. This CDR3 is built from 15 residues. This CDR3 reads CASSLAGSSYNEQFF. The CDR3 bases are TGCGCCAGCAGCTTGGCAGGGAGCTCCTACAATGAGCAGTTCTTC.

The count of this clone is one. The chain employs TRBV19 and TRBJ2-7; D is unclear. Germline loops: CDR1 LNHDA, CDR2 SQIVND (reference sequence). The CDR3 sequence is 15 residues long. Trimming cost V 4 bases and J 3 bases, with 16 bases left between them. CDR3 amino acids: CASSSRGPGLYEQYF. The CDR3 region has the DNA TGTGCCAGTAGTAGTCGAGGACCGGGTCTCTACGAGCAGTACTTC. Full variable domain (missing parts from reference TRBV19 and TRBJ2-7): DGGITQSPKYLFRKEGQNVTLSCEQNLNHDAMYWYRQDPGQGLRLIYYSQIVNDFQKGDIAEGYSVSREKKESFPLTVTSAQKNPTAFYLCASSSRGPGLYEQYFGPGTRLTVT.

The chain links TRBV7-9 to TRBJ2-3; TRBD1 or TRBD2 may be the D gene (5 bases each). The V end lost 5 bases, the J end lost 0 bases, and 21 bases lay between the germline ends. The length of the CDR3 is 18 residues. Germline-derived CDR1 and CDR2 are SEHNR and FQNEAQ (reference sequence). CDR3 loop: CASSHKGLSVSSTDTQYF. CDR3 nucleotides: TGTGCCAGCAGCCACAAGGGGCTTAGCGTTTCTAGCACAGATACGCAGTATTTT.

The rearrangement uses TRBV5-1 and TRBJ1-4, with D possibly TRBD1 on 5 matching bases. Trimming took off 6 bases at V and 3 bases at J, with 15 bases between the two ends. From germline, CDR1 is SGHRS and CDR2 YFSETQ. The CDR3 totals 15 residues. CDR3 bases: TGCGCCAGCATGGTGTACGGGGGGTCTAATGAAAAACTGTTTTTT. Amino acid sequence: CASMVYGGSNEKLFF.

V gene TRBV27 combines with J gene TRBJ2-5, with TRBD2 matching 9 bases. The CDR3 has 15 amino acids. Germline CDR1 reads MNHEY; CDR2 reads SMNVEV (reference sequence). The J segment lost 5 bases and the V segment lost 4 bases, leaving 8 bases of the junction unmatched. CDR3 protein: CASSSAGGPWETQYF. The CDR3 coding sequence is TGTGCCAGCAGTTCCGCGGGAGGGCCTTGGGAGACCCAGTACTTC.

The chain recombines TRBV10-3 with TRBJ2-1, with D tentatively TRBD2 (6 bases). V lost 3 bases to trimming and J lost 0 bases, with 18 bases between them. The CDR3 length is 18 residues. The germline gives CDR1 ENHRY, CDR2 SYGVKD. As DNA, the CDR3 is TGTGCCATCAGTGACCCCACGACTAGACTTCTCTCCTACAATGAGCAGTTCTTC. Translation: CAISDPTTRLLSYNEQFF.

The chain recombines TRBV7-9 with TRBJ2-5; perhaps TRBD2 as D (6 bases). The CDR3 is 15 amino acids. Trimming cost V 5 bases and J 5 bases, with 18 bases left between them. The germline gives CDR1 SEHNR, CDR2 FQNEAQ (reference sequence). CDR3 coding DNA: TGTGCCAGCAGCGGACGCATGGGGGGTACTGAGACCCAGTACTTC. It is translated as CASSGRMGGTETQYF.

The chain is built from TRBV12-3 or TRBV12-4 and TRBJ1-2; unclear D gene. This CDR3 has 12 amino acids. Trimming cost V 0 bases and J 5 bases, with 4 bases left between them. This chain's CDR3 is CASSLAGYGYTF. For the CDR3, the DNA is TGTGCCAGCAGTTTAGCGGGGTATGGCTACACCTTC.

The chain employs TRBV3-1 (or the pseudogene TRBV3-2) and TRBJ2-2; 9 bases are shared with TRBD1. With V trimmed by 4 bases and J by 6 bases, 3 bases remained unmatched. The CDR3 has 14 residues. Germline V CDR1 and CDR2: LGHDT, YNNKEL (reference sequence). The CDR3 reads CASSPGTGPGELFF. DNA of the CDR3: TGTGCCAGCAGCCCCGGGACAGGGCCCGGGGAGCTGTTTTTT.

The chain joins TRBV30 to TRBJ1-3, with 8 bases aligning to TRBD1. Trimming took 4 bases from V and 8 from J; bases not matched to a gene: 7. Germline V gene sequence: CDR1 GTSNPN, CDR2 SVGIG (reference sequence). The length of the CDR3 is 13 residues. Written as DNA, the CDR3 is TGTGCCTGGAACGACAGGGGTAGGGACACCATATATTTT. It codes for CAWNDRGRDTIYF.

The chain joins TRBV5-4 to TRBJ2-5; 7 bases agree with TRBD1. CDR3 length equals 14 residues. The trim removed 4 bases at V and 2 bases at J, leaving 5 bases unmatched. Germline V lookup: CDR1 SGHNT, CDR2 YYREEE (reference sequence). This CDR3 reads CASSAPGQQETQYF. DNA for the CDR3: TGTGCCAGCAGCGCCCCGGGACAGCAAGAGACCCAGTACTTC.

The genes are TRBV29-1 and TRBJ2-5, with D perhaps TRBD2 (6 bases). The CDR3 contains 13 residues. The V gene lost 4 bases and the J gene lost 5 bases, with 14 bases spanning the gap. Germline V gene data show CDR1 as SQVTM and CDR2 as ANQGSEA. Here the CDR3 DNA reads TGCAGCGTTGGAGGAGGGGCGAGGGAGACCCAGTACTTC. Translated: CSVGGGARETQYF. The complete variable domain, with remaining parts taken from reference TRBV29-1 and TRBJ2-5, reads SAVISQKPSRDICQRGTSLTIQCQVDSQVTMMFWYRQQPGQSLTLIATANQGSEATYESGFVIDKFPISRPNLTFSTLTVSNMSPEDSSIYLCSVGGGARETQYFGPGTRLLVL.

The chain combines TRBV7-8 with TRBJ1-5; a weak D match, TRBD1 (5 bases). Germline values: CDR1 SGHVS, CDR2 FQNEAQ. CDR3 size: 15 residues. The V end lost 1 base, the J end lost 6 bases, and 13 bases lay between the germline ends. CDR3 sequence reads: CASSLVGSRGQPQHF. As DNA, the CDR3 is TGTGCCAGCAGCTTAGTCGGCTCGAGGGGTCAGCCCCAGCATTTT.

This clone showed up just a few times. The V call is TRBV5-1, the J call TRBJ2-1, with 13 bases matching TRBD2. The CDR3 is made up of 15 amino acids. Trimming removed 2 bases from V and 4 bases from J; junction bases left unmatched: 0. Germline V gene lookup returns CDR1 SGHRS and CDR2 YFSETQ. CDR3 region: CASSLLAGGYNEQFF. CDR3 nucleotides: TGCGCCAGCAGCTTACTAGCGGGGGGGTACAATGAGCAGTTCTTC.

The CDR3 sequence is CASSPPLGRVNTEAFF. The CDR3 DNA sequence: TGTGCCAGCTCACCACCTTTGGGCAGGGTGAACACTGAAGCTTTCTTT. The chain is built from TRBV18 and TRBJ1-1, with D perhaps matching TRBD1 (5 bases). Per germline, CDR1 KGHSH and CDR2 LQKENI. V shed 0 bases and J shed 0 bases, with 11 bases lying between them. The CDR3 runs to 16 residues.

This clone was picked up a small number of times. J is TRBJ1-2 and V is TRBV24-1, with no clear D. Germline loops: CDR1 KGHDR, CDR2 SFDVKD. CDR3 length equals 14 residues. V was cut by 0 bases and J by 1 base, with 5 bases left in between. CDR3 sequence: CATSDLDNNYGYTF. Written as DNA, the CDR3 is TGTGCCACCAGTGATTTGGACAATAACTATGGCTACACCTTC.

This chain uses TRBV9 with TRBJ1-2, with 7 bases lining up with TRBD1. After removal of 4 bases from V and 2 bases from J, the junction contained 5 bases not matched to a gene. Germline V gene data show CDR1 as SGDLS and CDR2 as YYNGEE. The CDR3 loop spans 14 amino acids. CDR3 bases: TGTGCCAGCAGCCTTGAACAGGGGAACTATGGCTACACCTTC. The encoded protein is CASSLEQGNYGYTF.

The chain recombines TRBV6-5 with TRBJ2-5, with D maybe TRBD2 (6 bases). The germline gives CDR1 MNHEY, CDR2 SVGAGI. The CDR3 is made up of 15 amino acids. V was shortened by 8 bases and J by 7 bases, with 23 bases between the two germline ends. CDR3: CASRRDVVGGRTQYF. Here the CDR3 DNA reads TGTGCCAGCCGAAGGGACGTCGTGGGAGGTAGGACCCAGTACTTC.